The next 22 T cell receptor beta chains were all read from a single sample in a study of blood T cell repertoires in COVID-19. TCRdb's table, derived via immunoSEQ multiplex PCR, lists solely in-frame clones and lacks some. Of about 51,000 clones listed, approximately 84% were seen once; the top ten hold over 2%. Sequencing was carried out using peripheral blood. These receptors all stem from a man aged 45 to 65 with acute or convalescent COVID-19.

The rearrangement links TRBV5-1 to TRBJ1-2; possibly TRBD1 for D (5 bases). Looked up from germline, CDR1 is SGHRS and CDR2 is YFSETQ. CDR3 length: 15 amino acids. Between the trimmed V and J ends, which lost 3 bases and 2 bases, there was a span of 14 bases. The CDR3 region is CASSSRVEGNYGYTF. The CDR3 region has the DNA TGCGCCAGCAGCTCCAGGGTGGAAGGGAACTATGGCTACACCTTC. The full variable domain, in which reference TRBV5-1 and TRBJ1-2 provide the parts outside the CDR3, is KAGVTQTPRYLIKTRGQQVTLSCSPISGHRSVSWYQQTPGQGLQFLFEYFSETQRNKGNFPGRFSGRQFSNSRSEMNVSTLELGDSALYLCASSSRVEGNYGYTFGSGTRLTVV.

The V call is TRBV9, the J call TRBJ1-3; 7 bases agree with TRBD1. After removal of 2 bases from V and 3 bases from J, the junction contained 14 bases not matched to a gene. The CDR3 is 18 residues long. Per the germline V gene, CDR1 is SGDLS and CDR2 is YYNGEE. CDR3: CASSVDPQGGKFGNTIYF. CDR3 DNA sequence: TGTGCCAGCAGCGTTGATCCCCAAGGGGGCAAATTTGGAAACACCATATATTTT.

The sample holds a few counts of this clone. The chain joins TRBV7-9 to TRBJ1-3; D is unresolved. The germline gives CDR1 SEHNR, CDR2 FQNEAQ (reference sequence). Trimming stripped 3 bases from V and 2 bases from J, with 11 bases between. The CDR3 runs to 15 residues. The chain's CDR3 is CASSFRENTGNTIYF. The DNA of the CDR3 is TGTGCCAGCAGCTTCCGGGAGAACACTGGAAACACCATATATTTT. Variable domain in full (rest from reference TRBV7-9 and TRBJ1-3): DTGVSQNPRHKITKRGQNVTFRCDPISEHNRLYWYRQTLGQGPEFLTYFQNEAQLEKSRLLSDRFSAERPKGSFSTLEIQRTEQGDSAMYLCASSFRENTGNTIYFGEGSWLTVV.

This clone occurred once. CDR3 residues: CASSSSSDTIYF. In nucleotides, the CDR3 is TGTGCCAGCAGCTCCTCTTCTGACACCATATATTTT. This chain connects TRBV3-1 (or the pseudogene TRBV3-2) to TRBJ1-3; no definite D call. There are 12 residues in the CDR3. Trimming removed 5 bases at V and 8 bases at J, with 10 bases between. CDR1 is LGHDT and CDR2 is YNNKEL in the germline V gene (reference sequence).

This clone was observed a handful of times. The sample contains more than one DNA sequence encoding this CDR3. The chain carries TRBV18 and TRBJ2-5, with 8 bases identical to TRBD1. The ends lost 4 bases at V and 0 bases at J; junction bases unmatched: 4. The CDR3 is 15 residues long. From germline, CDR1 is KGHSH and CDR2 LQKENI. CDR3 amino acids: CASSRSTGDQETQYF. DNA for the CDR3: TGTGCCAGCTCACGATCGACAGGGGACCAAGAGACCCAGTACTTC. Complete variable domain (other parts from reference TRBV18 and TRBJ2-5): NAGVMQNPRHLVRRRGQEARLRCSPMKGHSHVYWYRQLPEEGLKFMVYLQKENIIDESGMPKERFSAEFPKEGPSILRIQQVVRGDSAAYFCASSRSTGDQETQYFGPGTRLLVL.

In nucleotides, the CDR3 is TGTGCCAGCAGTGATAACGACAGCCCTTGGGGCTACACCTTC. It codes for CASSDNDSPWGYTF. The V gene is TRBV6-1, the J gene TRBJ1-2; perhaps TRBD1 as D (5 bases). The germline V and J ends were trimmed by 3 bases and 8 bases, with 16 bases remaining between them. CDR1 and CDR2 (germline): MNHNS, SASEGT. The CDR3 has 14 amino acids.

The chain uses TRBV19 and TRBJ1-1; TRBD1 is a possible D gene (6 bases). The germline gives CDR1 LNHDA, CDR2 SQIVND (reference sequence). This CDR3 has 14 amino acids. The V and J ends lost 2 bases and 4 bases respectively, with 11 bases between them. CDR3: CASSITGLGTEAFF. In DNA form, the CDR3 reads TGTGCCAGTAGTATAACAGGGCTGGGCACTGAAGCTTTCTTT.

The chain combines TRBV19 with TRBJ1-5; D not resolved. Germline-derived CDR1 and CDR2 are LNHDA and SQIVND (reference sequence). V gave up 3 bases and J gave up 1 base, with 7 bases separating them. This CDR3 spans 14 amino acids. This chain's CDR3 is CASSMRASNQPQHF. CDR3 in DNA: TGTGCCAGTAGTATGAGGGCCAGCAATCAGCCCCAGCATTTT.

The chain links TRBV19 to TRBJ1-1; TRBD1 matches at 8 bases. The CDR3 is 13 residues long. CDR1 and CDR2 (germline): LNHDA, SQIVND (reference sequence). V shed 5 bases and J 5 bases; nucleotides not matched to a gene: 4. The CDR3 DNA reads TGTGCCAGTAGTGTACAGGGGGGTACTGAAGCTTTCTTT. It encodes CASSVQGGTEAFF.

This clone was observed once. The CDR3 sequence: CASSEDRGRDTQYF. The CDR3, as DNA: TGCGCCAGCAGTGAGGACAGGGGGCGAGATACGCAGTATTTT. This chain links TRBV10-2 with TRBJ2-3, with TRBD1 identical over 10 bases. Germline trimming cut 2 bases from V and 5 bases from J; bases unmatched to any gene: 1. The CDR3 runs 14 residues. CDR1 and CDR2 from the germline V gene are WSHSY and SAAADI.

The chain has TRBV11-2 and TRBJ2-7; 8 nucleotides line up with TRBD2. V lost 6 bases, J lost 5 bases, and 6 bases stayed unmatched. This CDR3 is 13 amino acids long. The germline gives CDR1 SGHAT, CDR2 FQNNGV. Here the CDR3 reads CASSPGTRNEQYF. CDR3 nucleotide sequence: TGTGCCAGCAGTCCCGGGACTAGGAACGAGCAGTACTTC.

The rearrangement joins TRBV2 to TRBJ1-6; D is undetermined. This CDR3 comprises 13 residues. V gave up 5 bases and J gave up 7 bases, with 9 bases separating them. Germline V lookup: CDR1 SNHLY, CDR2 FYNNEI. Written as DNA, the CDR3 is TGTGCCAGCAGTATGAGTTCGAATTCACCCCTCCACTTT. Its translation is CASSMSSNSPLHF.

The rearrangement uses TRBV14 and TRBJ1-2, with TRBD1 identical over 7 bases. The CDR3 is 15 residues long. The trim removed 2 bases at V and 8 bases at J, leaving 11 bases unmatched. The germline CDR1 and CDR2 sequences are SGHDN and FVKESK. CDR3 sequence: CASSQNRGSLAGYTF. The CDR3 DNA follows: TGTGCCAGCAGCCAAAACAGGGGCTCTCTGGCAGGCTACACCTTC.

The rearrangement joins TRBV10-3 to TRBJ1-4, with 7 bases that match TRBD1. Germline assignment: CDR1 ENHRY and CDR2 SYGVKD. There are 15 residues in the CDR3. V trimming: 4 bases; J trimming: 3 bases; junction bases outside the gene matches: 5. This CDR3 is CAISAQGEANEKLFF. The CDR3 DNA reads TGTGCCATCAGTGCGCAGGGGGAAGCTAATGAAAAACTGTTTTTT.

The V gene is TRBV6-4, the J gene TRBJ2-5, with 8 nucleotides matching TRBD1. V gave up 2 bases and J gave up 2 bases; unmatched junction bases: 13. Germline CDR1 is MRHNA and CDR2 is SNTAGT. The CDR3 length is 18 residues. The CDR3 sequence is CASSDPKRQGSLQETQYF. The DNA of the CDR3 is TGTGCCAGCAGTGACCCTAAAAGACAGGGGTCCCTACAAGAGACCCAGTACTTC.

The rearrangement joins TRBV4-1 to TRBJ2-7; TRBD1 might be the D (6 bases). V lost 0 bases, J lost 3 bases, and 12 bases lay in between. The CDR3 is 15 amino acids. Germline loops: CDR1 MGHRA, CDR2 YSYEKL. For the CDR3, the DNA is TGCGCCAGCAGCCAAGACAGGGGATCCAACTACGAGCAGTACTTC. It is translated as CASSQDRGSNYEQYF.

The J gene is TRBJ2-1, the V gene TRBV6-2 or TRBV6-3; 8 nucleotides line up with TRBD2. CDR3 length equals 16 residues. Trimming cost V 0 bases and J 7 bases; bases outside gene matches: 8. CDR1 is MNHEY, CDR2 SVGEGT, per germline. CDR3 region: CASSYSIREGRNEQFF. CDR3 bases: TGTGCCAGCAGTTACTCGATACGGGAGGGCCGTAATGAGCAGTTCTTC.

The rearrangement uses TRBV2 and TRBJ1-1; 8 bases agree with TRBD1. Germline loops: CDR1 SNHLY, CDR2 FYNNEI. J gave up 5 bases and V 5 bases, and 7 bases lay outside the gene matches. CDR3 size: 14 residues. The CDR3 loop is CASSIGTGGTEAFF. CDR3 DNA: TGTGCCAGCAGTATAGGGACAGGAGGAACTGAAGCTTTCTTT.

The chain employs TRBV19 and TRBJ1-4; the match to TRBD1 covers 10 bases. Germline V gene data show CDR1 as LNHDA and CDR2 as SQIVND (reference sequence). This CDR3 is 14 amino acids long. V gave up 6 bases and J gave up 7 bases; unmatched junction bases: 5. The CDR3 DNA follows: TGTGCCAGTAGCTCGACAGGGGGCGGTGAAAAACTGTTTTTT. Encoded protein: CASSSTGGGEKLFF.

The chain joins TRBV7-8 to TRBJ2-3; 10 bases fit TRBD1. Trimming took 3 bases from V and 1 from J; bases not matched to a gene: 1. CDR1 is SGHVS and CDR2 is FQNEAQ in the germline V gene. The CDR3 length is 15 residues. The CDR3 DNA sequence: TGTGCCAGCAGCTTCGGGACAGGGGGCACAGATACGCAGTATTTT. Protein product: CASSFGTGGTDTQYF. The whole variable domain, remainder taken from reference TRBV7-8 and TRBJ2-3, is GAGVSQSPRYKVAKRGQDVALRCDPISGHVSLFWYQQALGQGPEFLTYFQNEAQLDKSGLPSDRFFAERPEGSVSTLKIQRTQQEDSAVYLCASSFGTGGTDTQYFGPGTRLTVL.

This chain uses TRBV24-1 with TRBJ2-7; 7 bases are a match to TRBD1. V gave up 4 bases and J gave up 1 base; unmatched junction bases: 12. Looked up from germline, CDR1 is KGHDR and CDR2 is SFDVKD. CDR3 length equals 17 residues. The CDR3 nucleotides are TGTGCCACCAGTGAGTCCCCCTCCGGGACAGCTTCCTACGAGCAGTACTTC. Translation gives CATSESPSGTASYEQYF.

There are a few counts of this clone. This chain links TRBV29-1 with TRBJ1-1; 8 bases match TRBD1. The CDR3 is 14 residues long. Per germline, CDR1 SQVTM and CDR2 ANQGSEA. Losses at the gene ends were 3 bases for V and 4 bases for J; bases not matched to a gene: 7. The CDR3 DNA follows: TGCAGCGTTGATCGGGCAGGGACAGGCACTGAAGCTTTCTTT. It encodes CSVDRAGTGTEAFF.